The 17 T cell receptor beta chains listed next were all sequenced from one sample in a study of OX40 agonist ivuxolimab in advanced cancers. Clones were read by immunoSEQ multiplex PCR, and TCRdb kept only the in-frame ones, dropping some. The data show about 56,000 clones, approximately 80% seen once. Sample: CD4+ or CD8+ T cells sorted from blood, taken in a trial of the OX40 agonist ivuxolimab. All receptors come from an adult with an advanced solid tumor such as melanoma, head and neck, liver or kidney cancer.

The chain couples TRBV27 to TRBJ2-3; 10 bases are a match to TRBD1. The CDR3 totals 15 residues. In germline, CDR1 is MNHEY, CDR2 SMNVEV (reference sequence). J was trimmed by 1 base and V by 9 bases; bases with no gene match: 7. For the CDR3, the DNA is TGTGCCAGTCATGTTGGGACAGGGGGCACAGATACGCAGTATTTT. It specifies CASHVGTGGTDTQYF.

This chain connects TRBV7-1 to TRBJ2-1; D is unclear. TRBV7-1 is designated an ORF whose function remains uncertain. V lost 4 bases to trimming and J lost 4 bases, with 11 bases between them. The CDR3 length is 14 residues. The CDR3 protein is CASSLIGSYNEQFF. In DNA form, the CDR3 reads TGTGCCAGCAGCTTAATTGGCTCGTACAATGAGCAGTTCTTC.

This clone showed up just a few times. The V gene is TRBV30, the J gene TRBJ1-4; D remains ambiguous. V dropped 0 bases and J dropped 5 bases, with 10 bases sitting between them. In germline, CDR1 is GTSNPN, CDR2 SVGIG (reference sequence). There are 14 residues in the CDR3. The CDR3 sequence is CAWSVRVGNEKLFF. For the CDR3, the DNA is TGTGCCTGGAGTGTACGTGTCGGAAATGAAAAACTGTTTTTT.

In this sample, this clone turned up a few times. The chain uses TRBV18 and TRBJ1-5; weak D call: TRBD1 (6 bases). This CDR3 has 15 amino acids. Trimming shortened V by 2 bases and J by 2 bases, and 10 bases separated the two germline ends. Germline lookup yields CDR1 KGHSH and CDR2 LQKENI. The CDR3 loop reads CASSPVEGGNQPQHF. DNA for the CDR3: TGTGCCAGCTCACCAGTAGAGGGGGGCAATCAGCCCCAGCATTTT.

This chain connects TRBV7-6 to TRBJ2-5, with TRBD2 matching 7 bases. The germline CDR1 and CDR2 sequences are SGHVS and FNYEAQ. V shed 2 bases, J shed 2 bases, and the junction held 14 bases outside the gene matches. CDR3 length: 18 amino acids. This CDR3 reads CASSLFRRGGLGQETQYF. CDR3 nucleotides: TGTGCCAGCAGCTTATTTCGTCGCGGTGGACTAGGGCAAGAGACCCAGTACTTC.

J is TRBJ1-1 and V is TRBV29-1; D is perhaps TRBD1 (5 bases). Trimming took off 7 bases at V and 1 base at J, with 16 bases between the two ends. The CDR3 loop spans 14 amino acids. Germline V gene data show CDR1 as SQVTM and CDR2 as ANQGSEA. Here the CDR3 DNA reads TGCAGCGGGGGCTTCGGGGCAGGGAACACTGAAGCTTTCTTT. Translated, it gives CSGGFGAGNTEAFF. The full variable domain, in which reference TRBV29-1 and TRBJ1-1 provide the parts outside the CDR3, is SAVISQKPSRDICQRGTSLTIQCQVDSQVTMMFWYRQQPGQSLTLIATANQGSEATYESGFVIDKFPISRPNLTFSTLTVSNMSPEDSSIYLCSGGFGAGNTEAFFGQGTRLTVV.

The V call is TRBV6-1, the J call TRBJ1-2, with no clear D. The length of the CDR3 is 13 residues. Germline values: CDR1 MNHNS, CDR2 SASEGT. Trimming removed 4 bases from V and 2 bases from J, with 8 bases in between. The CDR3 sequence is CASSVNGNYGYTF. The CDR3 DNA reads as TGTGCCAGCAGTGTAAACGGAAACTATGGCTACACCTTC.

The CDR3 is CASSQRWGEKLFF. The CDR3 coding sequence is TGTGCCAGCTCACAGAGGTGGGGAGAAAAACTGTTTTTT. The gene calls are TRBV18 and TRBJ1-4; D is undetermined. Germline values: CDR1 KGHSH, CDR2 LQKENI. The V end was cut by 4 bases, the J end by 8 bases, with 11 bases between. This CDR3 spans 13 amino acids.

The rearrangement joins TRBV7-2 to TRBJ2-7; 8 nucleotides line up with TRBD2. The V segment lost 1 base and the J segment 5 bases; nucleotides outside the gene matches: 7. The CDR3 is 15 residues long. From germline, CDR1 is SGHTA and CDR2 FQGNSA. The CDR3 is CASSLGYGGGHEQYF. CDR3 bases: TGTGCCAGCAGCTTAGGGTACGGGGGGGGCCACGAGCAGTACTTC. The full variable domain, with the rest looked up from reference TRBV7-2 and TRBJ2-7, is GAGVSQSPSNKVTEKGKDVELRCDPISGHTALYWYRQSLGQGLEFLIYFQGNSAPDKSGLPSDRFSAERTGGSVSTLTIQRTQQEDSAVYLCASSLGYGGGHEQYFGPGTRLTVT.

The chain is built from TRBV4-1 and TRBJ2-2; D call uncertain. Looked up from germline, CDR1 is MGHRA and CDR2 is YSYEKL. V lost 2 bases, J lost 7 bases, and 5 bases lay in between. The CDR3 is 12 residues long. CDR3 residues: CASSQYDGELFF. CDR3 sequence (DNA): TGCGCCAGCAGCCAATACGACGGGGAGCTGTTTTTT.

CDR3 in DNA: TGTGCCAGCAGTGGTGACGGGACATGGTTAGAAAAACTGTTTTTT. Translated, it gives CASSGDGTWLEKLFF. The V gene is TRBV25-1, the J gene TRBJ1-4; D possibly corresponds to TRBD1 (6 bases). The CDR3 contains 15 residues. CDR1 is MGHDK, CDR2 SYGVNS, per germline. Trimming took off 4 bases at V and 8 bases at J, with 17 bases between the two ends.

The chain combines TRBV28 with TRBJ2-1; 11 bases fit TRBD2. The V gene's germline CDR1 is MDHEN and CDR2 SYDVKM. CDR3 size: 16 residues. J was trimmed by 4 bases and V by 5 bases; bases with no gene match: 7. CDR3 in amino acids: CASSPPGTSGYNEQFF. The CDR3 DNA follows: TGTGCCAGCAGTCCGCCCGGGACTAGCGGTTACAATGAGCAGTTCTTC.

This clone occurred a few times. The rearrangement links TRBV4-2 to TRBJ1-4; D might be TRBD1 (6 bases). Trimming left V 4 bases short and J 7 bases short, with 22 bases between. CDR3 length: 17 residues. Germline assignment: CDR1 LGHNA and CDR2 YNFKEQ. The CDR3 loop is CASSPQLVRGVGEKLFF. The DNA for the CDR3 is TGTGCCAGCAGCCCCCAATTGGTCAGGGGCGTAGGTGAAAAACTGTTTTTT.

The chain couples TRBV7-9 to TRBJ1-5; perhaps TRBD1 as D (5 bases). The CDR3 totals 17 residues. Deletions cut 3 bases from V and 2 bases from J, with 17 bases between. Germline V gene data show CDR1 as SEHNR and CDR2 as FQNEAQ (reference sequence). The CDR3 protein is CASSLGRGRVGNQPQHF. The CDR3, as DNA: TGTGCCAGCAGCTTGGGGCGAGGGCGAGTCGGCAATCAGCCCCAGCATTTT.

The chain carries TRBV7-2 and TRBJ2-5; D remains unclear. This CDR3 comprises 12 residues. V lost 5 bases to trimming and J lost 5 bases, with 9 bases between them. Germline-derived CDR1 and CDR2 are SGHTA and FQGNSA. The CDR3 loop reads CASSLRSETQYF. The CDR3 DNA sequence: TGTGCCAGCAGCCTCCGGTCGGAGACCCAGTACTTC.

Written as DNA, the CDR3 is TGCGCCAGCAGCTTGGGGATCGGACAGGGCTATGGCTACACCTTC. The encoded protein is CASSLGIGQGYGYTF. The rearrangement uses TRBV5-1 and TRBJ1-2; 8 positions match TRBD1. Germline CDR1 and CDR2: SGHRS and YFSETQ. Trimming took 0 bases from V and 4 from J; bases not matched to a gene: 5. This CDR3 is 15 amino acids long.

This rearrangement joins TRBV7-9 to TRBJ1-6; 9 nucleotides align to TRBD1. This CDR3 spans 15 amino acids. Trimming at V came to 6 bases and at J to 7 bases, leaving 7 bases not matched to a gene. Germline CDR1 reads SEHNR; CDR2 reads FQNEAQ (reference sequence). Here the CDR3 reads CASSITGGRNSPLHF. In DNA form, the CDR3 reads TGTGCCAGCAGTATCACAGGGGGCAGAAATTCACCCCTCCACTTT. The full variable domain, with the rest looked up from reference TRBV7-9 and TRBJ1-6, is DTGVSQNPRHKITKRGQNVTFRCDPISEHNRLYWYRQTLGQGPEFLTYFQNEAQLEKSRLLSDRFSAERPKGSFSTLEIQRTEQGDSAMYLCASSITGGRNSPLHFGNGTRLTVT.